The 26 T cell receptor beta chains in this list originate from one sample, sequenced in a study of radiation and T cells in renal cell carcinoma. Measured with immunoSEQ multiplex PCR; TCRdb has only the in-frame clones, and not every one. The table includes some 130,000 clones, more than 80% detected once. Time point: blood 2 weeks post-SBRT. Treatment indicated: 15 Gy SBRT to primary tumor, nephrectomy 4 weeks later. Sequenced here: blood, sampled from a patient whose treatment included radiotherapy and nephrectomy. These receptors were obtained from a woman aged 60-75 years with renal cell carcinoma.

The chain employs TRBV30 and TRBJ1-4, with D unresolved. V lost 5 bases and J lost 4, with 17 bases in between. From germline, CDR1 is GTSNPN and CDR2 SVGIG (reference sequence). This CDR3 contains 15 residues. The CDR3 here is CAWGSKLAHNEKLFF. Written as DNA, the CDR3 is TGTGCCTGGGGGTCTAAATTGGCTCATAATGAAAAACTGTTTTTT. The full variable domain, its missing parts supplied by reference TRBV30 and TRBJ1-4, is SQTIHQWPATLVQPVGSPLSLECTVEGTSNPNLYWYRQAAGRGLQLLFYSVGIGQISSEVPQNLSASRPQDRQFILSSKKLLLSDSGFYLCAWGSKLAHNEKLFFGSGTQLSVL.

V usage is TRBV6-5 and J usage is TRBJ1-2, with a weak D call TRBD1 (5 bases). The germline gives CDR1 MNHEY, CDR2 SVGAGI. The CDR3 totals 13 residues. Deletions cut 2 bases from V and 8 bases from J, with 12 bases between. CDR3 in DNA: TGTGCCAGCAGTTACAGGGACCTCCTGGGCTACACCTTC. The encoded protein is CASSYRDLLGYTF.

The chain couples TRBV6-5 to TRBJ1-2; no clear D. The germline gives CDR1 MNHEY, CDR2 SVGAGI. V lost 4 bases, J lost 7 bases, and 7 bases lay in between. CDR3 length equals 11 residues. The CDR3 sequence: CASSSLFGYTF. CDR3 nucleotides: TGTGCCAGCAGTTCCCTTTTTGGCTACACCTTC.

This clone appeared a few times. The rearrangement uses TRBV18 and TRBJ2-7, with D uncertain. V shed 1 base and J shed 7 bases, with 5 bases lying between them. Germline V gene sequence: CDR1 KGHSH, CDR2 LQKENI. The CDR3 covers 11 residues. The CDR3 bases are TGTGCCAGCTCACCACAGAATGAGCAGTACTTC. Its protein product is CASSPQNEQYF.

The J gene is TRBJ1-3, the V gene TRBV7-6; the D is unclear. Per germline, CDR1 SGHVS and CDR2 FNYEAQ. The CDR3 is made up of 15 amino acids. V dropped 5 bases and J dropped 0 bases, with 11 bases sitting between them. The CDR3 sequence: CASSKGSFSGNTIYF. The CDR3 DNA sequence: TGTGCCAGCAGCAAAGGGAGTTTCTCTGGAAACACCATATATTTT.

CDR3 sequence: CASSQSPGGTGGRETQYF. In DNA form, the CDR3 reads TGTGCCAGCAGCCAGAGTCCTGGCGGGACGGGGGGGCGAGAGACCCAGTACTTC. This sequence joins TRBV7-9 and TRBJ2-5; 8 positions agree with TRBD2. Germline V gene data show CDR1 as SEHNR and CDR2 as FQNEAQ (reference sequence). V trimming: 5 bases; J trimming: 4 bases; junction bases outside the gene matches: 18. This CDR3 comprises 18 residues.

The genes are TRBV10-3 and TRBJ1-4; the D is unclear. The germline V gene has CDR1 ENHRY and CDR2 SYGVKD. Trimming cost V 0 bases and J 8 bases, with 13 bases left between them. The CDR3 length is 15 residues. Here the CDR3 DNA reads TGTGCCATCAGTGAGTCGGCAGCCGGAGGGGAAAAACTGTTTTTT. Translating it yields CAISESAAGGEKLFF.

The gene calls are TRBV28 and TRBJ1-2; D perhaps matches TRBD1 (6 bases). The germline V gene has CDR1 MDHEN and CDR2 SYDVKM. V lost 3 bases and J 7 bases, leaving 15 bases between the germline ends. The CDR3 consists of 14 residues. As DNA, the CDR3 is TGTGCCAGCAGTTTCGAGGGGGGGCTGGTTGGCTACACCTTC. Residues: CASSFEGGLVGYTF.

The gene calls are TRBV19 and TRBJ2-3, with D possibly being TRBD2 (5 bases). CDR3 length equals 14 residues. Germline assignment: CDR1 LNHDA and CDR2 SQIVND (reference sequence). Trimming took 5 bases from V and 1 from J, leaving 10 bases between them. CDR3 coding DNA: TGTGCCAGTAGTCCGGGGATAGGCACAGATACGCAGTATTTT. The encoded protein is CASSPGIGTDTQYF.

The rearrangement links TRBV9 to TRBJ2-1; TRBD2 matches 15 bases. After removal of 4 bases from V and 0 bases from J, the junction contained 8 bases not matched to a gene. The CDR3 consists of 19 residues. Germline CDR1 is SGDLS and CDR2 is YYNGEE. The CDR3 DNA reads as TGTGCCAGCAGCACCCGGACTAGCGGGGGGGAGAGCTCCTACAATGAGCAGTTCTTC. Amino acids: CASSTRTSGGESSYNEQFF.

The sample holds one count of this clone. This chain links TRBV6-6 with TRBJ1-2; TRBD1 agrees at 7 bases. In germline, CDR1 is MNHNY, CDR2 SVGAGI (reference sequence). There are 12 residues in the CDR3. V lost 9 bases, J lost 3 bases, and 4 bases stayed unmatched. The DNA of the CDR3 is TGTGCCAGTCGACAGGGAGACTATGGCTACACCTTC. It codes for CASRQGDYGYTF.

Points on this clone: Other DNA sequences from this sample encode an identical CDR3 as well. The chain couples TRBV5-1 to TRBJ1-5; D is perhaps TRBD1 (5 bases). V lost 1 base, J lost 1 base, and 9 bases lay in between. The germline gives CDR1 SGHRS, CDR2 YFSETQ. CDR3 length equals 15 residues. CDR3 bases: TGCGCCAGCAGCTTGTCAGGGATAAGCAATCAGCCCCAGCATTTT. It codes for CASSLSGISNQPQHF.

This chain joins TRBV28 and TRBJ1-5; 10 nucleotides agree with TRBD1. This CDR3 has 16 amino acids. Unmatched junction bases numbered 12, after V lost 7 bases and J lost 6 bases. Germline assignment: CDR1 MDHEN and CDR2 SYDVKM. The CDR3 region is CASTVGQGVYFQPQHF. The CDR3 bases are TGTGCCAGCACCGTCGGACAGGGGGTTTATTTTCAGCCCCAGCATTTT.

V gene TRBV28 combines with J gene TRBJ2-7; 10 nucleotides match TRBD2. Per germline, CDR1 MDHEN and CDR2 SYDVKM. With V trimmed by 4 bases and J by 0 bases, 3 bases remained unmatched. The CDR3 sequence is 15 residues long. The CDR3 reads CASSWLAGVSYEQYF. CDR3 in DNA: TGTGCCAGCAGTTGGCTAGCGGGAGTCTCCTACGAGCAGTACTTC.

The chain combines TRBV11-2 with TRBJ2-7; TRBD1 agrees at 7 bases. CDR3 length equals 15 residues. The V gene's germline CDR1 is SGHAT and CDR2 FQNNGV. The V gene end was trimmed by 3 bases and the J gene end by 5 bases; junction bases not matched to a gene: 10. CDR3 region: CASSFTGAGEDEQYF. CDR3 DNA sequence: TGTGCCAGCAGCTTCACAGGGGCAGGGGAAGACGAGCAGTACTTC.

The chain's CDR3 is CASTVTGQNTEAFF. For the CDR3, the DNA is TGTGCCAGCACTGTGACAGGGCAAAACACTGAAGCTTTCTTT. The chain links TRBV6-1 to TRBJ1-1, with 7 bases fitting TRBD1. The CDR3 is 14 residues long. V shed 7 bases and J 2 bases; nucleotides not matched to a gene: 7. Germline V gene sequence: CDR1 MNHNS, CDR2 SASEGT.

This clone was picked up one time. The junction shows a germline mismatch at one end, possibly a read error. The V call is TRBV2, the J call TRBJ1-4; 10 bases align to TRBD1. The germline gives CDR1 SNHLY, CDR2 FYNNEI. There are 12 residues in the CDR3. In nucleotides, the CDR3 is TGTGCCAGCAGCCCGGTCCCGGGACAGGGGCCCTTT. It is translated as CASSPVPGQGPF.

This rearrangement joins TRBV19 to TRBJ2-1; 10 bases are shared with TRBD1. The CDR3 runs to 15 residues. Germline trimming cut 4 bases from V and 3 bases from J; bases unmatched to any gene: 3. Germline V CDR1 and CDR2: LNHDA, SQIVND (reference sequence). The CDR3, as DNA: TGTGCCAGTAGTACGGGACAGGGGATCTACAATGAGCAGTTCTTC. Translated: CASSTGQGIYNEQFF.

V gene TRBV7-9 combines with J gene TRBJ1-2; no clear D gene. CDR1 is SEHNR, CDR2 FQNEAQ, per germline (reference sequence). The CDR3 sequence is 14 residues long. Trimming pared 0 bases from V and 2 bases from J, leaving 7 bases between. CDR3 sequence (DNA): TGTGCCAGCAGCTTAGCCGGCAGAAACTATGGCTACACCTTC. Translation gives CASSLAGRNYGYTF.

The V gene is TRBV7-8, the J gene TRBJ1-1; 8 nucleotides line up with TRBD1. CDR3 length equals 15 residues. Germline CDR1 reads SGHVS; CDR2 reads FQNEAQ. The V gene end was trimmed by 3 bases and the J gene end by 4 bases; junction bases not matched to a gene: 7. The chain's CDR3 is CASSLRQGAGTEAFF. The CDR3 DNA is TGTGCCAGCAGCTTGCGTCAGGGGGCCGGCACTGAAGCTTTCTTT.

The V and J genes are TRBV11-2 and TRBJ1-2, with 12 bases matching TRBD1. J gave up 4 bases and V 8 bases, and 5 bases lay outside the gene matches. The CDR3 has 14 residues. Germline V gives CDR1 SGHAT, CDR2 FQNNGV. CDR3 in DNA: TGTGCCAGCGAGGGGACAGGGGGCTCCTATGGCTACACCTTC. Protein product: CASEGTGGSYGYTF.

The chain employs TRBV27 and TRBJ2-7; 10 positions match TRBD1. The germline V gene has CDR1 MNHEY and CDR2 SMNVEV (reference sequence). V lost 6 bases, J lost 2 bases, and 10 bases stayed unmatched. CDR3 length: 16 amino acids. CDR3 in DNA: TGTGCCAGCAGCCATTTCCGGGACAGGGGCACCTACGAGCAGTACTTC. Translating gives CASSHFRDRGTYEQYF.

The gene calls are TRBV6-1 and TRBJ1-5, with D tentatively TRBD1 (6 bases). V was shortened by 6 bases and J by 4 bases, with 13 bases between the two germline ends. The CDR3 extends over 14 amino acids. The germline gives CDR1 MNHNS, CDR2 SASEGT. CDR3 DNA sequence: TGTGCCAGCAGGCCGGGACAACAAAATCAGCCCCAGCATTTT. It specifies CASRPGQQNQPQHF.

The chain has TRBV7-8 and TRBJ1-4; D is unresolved. Trimming pared 5 bases from V and 0 bases from J, leaving 7 bases between. Per germline, CDR1 SGHVS and CDR2 FQNEAQ. CDR3 size: 14 residues. CDR3 bases: TGTGCCAGCAGCCTTCAGGCAACTAATGAAAAACTGTTTTTT. Translated, it gives CASSLQATNEKLFF.

This CDR3 reads CASSLPGPGGRTDTQYF. CDR3 DNA: TGTGCCAGCAGCTTACCCGGACCGGGGGGGAGGACAGATACGCAGTATTTT. The chain has TRBV5-4 and TRBJ2-3, with 8 bases that match TRBD2. CDR1 SGHNT and CDR2 YYREEE come from the germline V gene (reference sequence). This CDR3 has 17 residues. The junction had 11 bases not matched to a gene; V was cut back by 2 bases and J by 3 bases.

The chain is built from TRBV6-1 and TRBJ2-1; 7 bases fit TRBD1. The CDR3 totals 15 residues. J was trimmed by 8 bases and V by 6 bases; bases with no gene match: 13. From germline, CDR1 is MNHNS and CDR2 SASEGT. DNA for the CDR3: TGTGCCAGCAGGGGAAGACAGGGCCGAGTGGATGAGCAGTTCTTC. It is translated as CASRGRQGRVDEQFF.